Listed below are T cell receptor beta chains from one sample, sequenced in a study of blood T cell repertoires in COVID-19. Clones were read by immunoSEQ multiplex PCR, and TCRdb kept only the in-frame ones, dropping some. The table records over 35,000 clones, roughly nine tenths of them present only once. The material sequenced was peripheral blood. These receptors were taken from a man aged 50 to 60 with active COVID-19. CDR3s include the opening cysteine and the closing phenylalanine or tryptophan. D genes are given only for firm matches. Clone sizes are given selectively: once, few, many, or a class where the clone is expanded.

d_call | cdr3_length | clone_size | j_call | v_call | cdr3_nt | cdr3_aa
TRBD1 | 12 | . | TRBJ1-1 | TRBV4-1 | TGCGCCAGCAGCAGGACAGGGGATGAAGCTTTCTTT | CASSRTGDEAFF
. | 14 | once | TRBJ2-1 | TRBV3-1/TRBV3-2 | TGTGCCAGCAGCCACCGGTCACCTTACAATGAGCAGTTCTTC | CASSHRSPYNEQFF
TRBD2 | 15 | . | TRBJ2-7 | TRBV10-1 | TGCGCCAGCAGTGAAACTAGCGGGAACCCCTACGAGCAGTACTTC | CASSETSGNPYEQYF
TRBD2 | 16 | few | TRBJ2-7 | TRBV14 | TGTGCCAGCAGCCCTCGTCTTTGGGGGGGGTCCTACGAGCAGTACTTC | CASSPRLWGGSYEQYF
TRBD2 | 17 | . | TRBJ2-1 | TRBV5-6 | TGTGCCAGCAGCTTGGTTGGATTTGCGGGAGGGGGAAATGAGCAGTTCTTC | CASSLVGFAGGGNEQFF
TRBD2 | 14 | . | TRBJ2-3 | TRBV6-5 | TGTGCCAGCACGGGGACTAGCGGGAGAAATACGCAGTATTTT | CASTGTSGRNTQYF
. | 13 | . | TRBJ1-1 | TRBV19 | TGTGCCAGTAGCATACAGGGGAACACTGAAGCTTTCTTT | CASSIQGNTEAFF
. | 14 | few | TRBJ1-1 | TRBV29-1 | TGCAGCGTTGCGTTCCGGACCGGGGGCACTGAAGCTTTCTTT | CSVAFRTGGTEAFF
. | 17 | . | TRBJ2-6 | TRBV28 | TGTGCCAGCAGTTTAACTATCATTTTCTCTGGGGCCAACGTCCTGACTTTC | CASSLTIIFSGANVLTF
. | 15 | . | TRBJ2-5 | TRBV20-1 | TGCAGTGCTAGTCCCCCGGTGTCGGGTACAGAGACCCAGTACTTC | CSASPPVSGTETQYF
TRBD1 | 14 | . | TRBJ1-1 | TRBV5-5 | TGTGCCAGCAGCCGTCGGGACAGGGTGTCTGAAGCTTTCTTT | CASSRRDRVSEAFF
. | 14 | . | TRBJ2-3 | TRBV2 | TGTGCCAACTCTATTAGGCAGACGGGGGATACGCAGTATTTT | CANSIRQTGDTQYF
TRBD1 | 15 | . | TRBJ1-5 | TRBV19 | TGTGCCAGTAGCCCGACAGGGGGAAACCATCAGCCCCAGCATTTT | CASSPTGGNHQPQHF
TRBD1 | 18 | . | TRBJ1-3 | TRBV11-1 | TGTGCCAGCAGCTTAGCCTCTCCGGGACAGAGCCACGGAAACACCATATATTTT | CASSLASPGQSHGNTIYF
. | 15 | . | TRBJ1-4 | TRBV5-1 | TGCGCCAGCAGCTCCCGGGGAGAGGCCGCGGAAAAACTGTTTTTT | CASSSRGEAAEKLFF
TRBD1 | 14 | . | TRBJ2-1 | TRBV5-1 | TGCGCCAGCAGCTTGGAACCAGGGGGTCATGAGCAGTTCTTC | CASSLEPGGHEQFF
TRBD1 | 15 | . | TRBJ2-7 | TRBV6-5 | TGTGCCAGCAGCACCGGGGGACAGGGTTCTTCCGAGCAGTACTTC | CASSTGGQGSSEQYF
TRBD1 | 16 | . | TRBJ1-2 | TRBV19 | TGTGCCAGTAGTATAGGATCCCCGACAGGGTGCTATGGCTACACCTTC | CASSIGSPTGCYGYTF
TRBD1 | 15 | . | TRBJ1-1 | TRBV6-5 | TGTGCCTCCCACGACAGGGCCTTTGTTTACACTGAAGCTTTCTTT | CASHDRAFVYTEAFF
. | 18 | . | TRBJ2-7 | TRBV21-1 | TGTGCCAGCAGCAAGGATGGGGCGGCGGCCAGGGGAAATCGCGAGCAGTACTTC | CASSKDGAAARGNREQYF
TRBD2 | 16 | . | TRBJ2-2 | TRBV28 | TGTGCCAGCAGTCCACTAGCGGGCCCGAACACCGGGGAGCTGTTTTTT | CASSPLAGPNTGELFF
. | 15 | . | TRBJ1-4 | TRBV25-1 | TGTGCCAGCAGTGAATCTTGGAGCCGTGATGAAAAACTGTTTTTT | CASSESWSRDEKLFF
TRBD2 | 15 | . | TRBJ2-5 | TRBV30 | TGTGCCTGGAGTTCGGTAGCGGGAGTTTCGGAGACCCAGTACTTC | CAWSSVAGVSETQYF
. | 16 | . | TRBJ1-6 | TRBV19 | TGTGCCAGTAGTGCCCCCCCGGGGGGGTCCAGCTCACCCCTCCACTTT | CASSAPPGGSSSPLHF
TRBD1 | 14 | . | TRBJ1-1 | TRBV6-5 | TGTGCCAGCAGTACCCGCGACAGGGGCACTGAAGCTTTCTTT | CASSTRDRGTEAFF
TRBD2 | 15 | . | TRBJ2-1 | TRBV10-3 | TGTGCCATCAGTGGACTAGCGGGAGCCCCCCGGGAGCAGTTCTTC | CAISGLAGAPREQFF
TRBD1 | 14 | . | TRBJ1-2 | TRBV28 | TGTGCCAGCAGTTCGGCTGGGACAGTCTATGGCTACACCTTC | CASSSAGTVYGYTF
. | 13 | . | TRBJ1-1 | TRBV5-1 | TGCGCCAGCAGCTTGGACAGCGGGACTGAAGCTTTCTTT | CASSLDSGTEAFF
. | 17 | . | TRBJ1-5 | TRBV28 | TGTGCCAGCAGTTCTCTAACCAGGGGTACCAGCAATCAGCCCCAGCATTTT | CASSSLTRGTSNQPQHF
. | 13 | . | TRBJ1-2 | TRBV5-1 | TGCGCCAGCAGCTTGGGTGGAGGGGATGGCTACACCTTC | CASSLGGGDGYTF
. | 14 | . | TRBJ2-5 | TRBV5-6 | TGTGCCAGCAGCTTGGCCAACAGAGGGGAGACCCAGTACTTC | CASSLANRGETQYF
. | 14 | . | TRBJ2-7 | TRBV4-1 | TGCGCCAGCAGCCAATTGGGCAGCTCCTACGAGCAGTACTTC | CASSQLGSSYEQYF
. | 14 | . | TRBJ1-4 | TRBV5-6 | TGTGCCAGCAGCCTAGGGGAAGGGGGTGAAAAACTGTTTTTT | CASSLGEGGEKLFF
TRBD2 | 15 | . | TRBJ2-1 | TRBV7-2 | TGTGCCAGCAGCGTGACTAGCGCACTCTACAATGAGCAGTTCTTC | CASSVTSALYNEQFF
. | 14 | . | TRBJ1-1 | TRBV28 | TGTGCCAGCAGTTTTAGCAGAAGATACACTGAAGCTTTCTTT | CASSFSRRYTEAFF
. | 16 | . | TRBJ1-5 | TRBV5-1 | TGCGCCAGCAGCTTGATGGGCAGCCCGAGCAATCAGCCCCAGCATTTT | CASSLMGSPSNQPQHF
. | 12 | . | TRBJ1-3 | TRBV28 | TGTGCCAGCATAGCCTCTGGAAACACCATATATTTT | CASIASGNTIYF
TRBD1 | 15 | once | TRBJ1-2 | TRBV7-9 | TGTGCCAGCAGCTTAGTCAGGGGGTCCAACTATGGCTACACCTTC | CASSLVRGSNYGYTF